Listed below are T cell receptor beta chains from one sample, sequenced in a study of a mutant IDH1 vaccine in newly diagnosed glioma. Only in-frame clones appear in the TCRdb table, and some are missing; sequencing was by immunoSEQ multiplex PCR. The sample shows just over 60,000 clones, around 83% of them seen only once. Their recognized antigens are unknown. This sample comprised PBMCs, obtained from a glioma patient whose treatment included an IDH1 peptide vaccine. Receptors originate from a man aged 25-45 years with glioma. Each CDR3 is given with its conserved first and last residue. The D gene is left open where the match is weak. Clone size, where shown, is once, few, many, or a class for clones that have expanded.

>.|TRBV7-8|TRBJ2-2|.
TGTGCCAGCGCGGGTAACGTCGGGGAGCTGTTTTTT
CASAGNVGELFF
>.|TRBV27|TRBJ2-7|.
TGTGCCAGCAGTTTAAAAGGCTTTAGCTCCTACGAGCAGTACTTC
CASSLKGFSSYEQYF
>.|TRBV6-1|TRBJ2-7|once
TGTGCCAGCAGGGATCTCTCTAGGAACGAGCAGTACTTC
CASRDLSRNEQYF
>TRBD1|TRBV5-1|TRBJ1-2|.
TGCGCCACCCGACAGGGGGCGAGTGGCTACACCTTC
CATRQGASGYTF
>.|TRBV9|TRBJ2-7|.
TGTGCCAGCAGCGTAGTTGACGGCTACGAGCAGTACTTC
CASSVVDGYEQYF
>.|TRBV19|TRBJ1-5|.
TGTGCCAGTAGTAAAGGGTGGGTGGAAGATCAGCCCCAGCATTTT
CASSKGWVEDQPQHF
>.|TRBV27|TRBJ2-2|.
TGTGCCAGCCGTAGACCACGGGGCACCGGGGAGCTGTTTTTT
CASRRPRGTGELFF
>.|TRBV5-5|TRBJ1-2|.
TGTGCTACTTTCCCTTATCTGGACAGATCTTATGGCTACACCTTC
CATFPYLDRSYGYTF
>.|TRBV5-5|TRBJ1-6|few
TGTGCCAGCAGCCCCATGGGAAGCTCCTATAATTCACCCCTCCACTTT
CASSPMGSSYNSPLHF
>TRBD1|TRBV6-5|TRBJ2-1|.
TGTGCCAGCAGGGCCGGGACAGGGGTCTACCCTGAGCAGTTCTTC
CASRAGTGVYPEQFF
>.|TRBV27|TRBJ2-3|.
.
CASSSSAADTQYF
>.|TRBV5-1|TRBJ2-2|.
TGCGCCAGCAGCACCTGGTTAAGCGGGGAGCTGTTTTTT
CASSTWLSGELFF
>.|TRBV19|TRBJ2-7|.
TGTGCCAGTAGTATAGTGAAGGGGGCCTACGAGCAGTACTTC
CASSIVKGAYEQYF
>.|TRBV9|TRBJ1-3|.
TGTGCCAGCAGCCCCGCGGAATCTGGAAACACCATATATTTT
CASSPAESGNTIYF
>.|TRBV5-1|TRBJ1-4|few
TGCGCCAGCAGCTTTGCAGTAAATGAAAAACTGTTTTTT
CASSFAVNEKLFF
>.|TRBV7-2|TRBJ2-7|.
TGTGCCAGCAGCTTGGGGAAGGGACGGATCTACGAGCAGTACTTC
CASSLGKGRIYEQYF
>.|TRBV19|TRBJ1-1|.
TGTGCCAGTAGTATGGGGCAGTACACTGAAGCTTTCTTT
CASSMGQYTEAFF
>.|TRBV7-9|TRBJ1-3|.
TGTGCCAGCAGCCCAAGCGTTTGGGTCTCTGGAAACACCATATATTTT
CASSPSVWVSGNTIYF
>.|TRBV6-6|TRBJ1-2|.
TGTGCCAGCAGTTACAGCACACAGGGAGAGGACTATGGCTACACCTTC
CASSYSTQGEDYGYTF
>.|TRBV14|TRBJ1-2|.
TGTGCCAGCAGCACCAGGATGGCTAACTATGGCTACACCTTC
CASSTRMANYGYTF
>TRBD1|TRBV30|TRBJ2-1|.
TGTGCCTGGAGTGGGCGGACAGGCGAGGGTTACAATGAGCAGTTCTTC
CAWSGRTGEGYNEQFF
>TRBD1|TRBV5-1|TRBJ1-5|.
TGCGCCAGCAGTTCCACAGGGGCTAGCAATCAGCCCCAGCATTTT
CASSSTGASNQPQHF
>TRBD1|TRBV6-5|TRBJ1-1|.
TGTGCCAGCAGTCGGGACAGGGAGAACACTGAAGCTTTCTTT
CASSRDRENTEAFF
>TRBD1|TRBV6-5|TRBJ2-2|.
TGTGCCAGCAGCCGGGACAGGGTCATTACCGGGGAGCTGTTTTTT
CASSRDRVITGELFF
>TRBD1|TRBV6-5|TRBJ1-2|.
TGTGCCAGCAGTTTTGGACAGGGCAACTATGGCTACACCTTC
CASSFGQGNYGYTF
>.|TRBV6-1|TRBJ1-4|few
TGTGCCAGCAGTGCCGGGGAAAAACTGTTTTTT
CASSAGEKLFF
>.|TRBV27|TRBJ1-1|.
TGTGCCAGCACTCTTATCCCGGGGAACACTGAAGCTTTCTTT
CASTLIPGNTEAFF
>.|TRBV28|TRBJ2-3|.
TGTGCCAGCCTAACGGACTCGACAGATACGCAGTATTTT
CASLTDSTDTQYF
>.|TRBV6-6|TRBJ2-1|.
TGTGCCAGCAGTTTCCAGTACAATGAGCAGTTCTTC
CASSFQYNEQFF
>TRBD1|TRBV4-1|TRBJ2-2|.
TGCGCCAGCAGCTACCAGGGGGCGGACGGGGAGCTGTTTTTT
CASSYQGADGELFF
>TRBD1|TRBV29-1|TRBJ1-1|.
TGCAGCGTGGGACAGCCGAACACTGAAGCTTTCTTT
CSVGQPNTEAFF
>.|TRBV2|TRBJ2-7|once
TGTGCCAGCAGCGCCGCGAGGCGCAGGGGTTTCATCGACGAGCAGTACTTC
CASSAARRRGFIDEQYF
>.|TRBV10-3|TRBJ1-6|.
TGTGCCACCGTTAGGGACGGAAATTCACCCCTCCACTTT
CATVRDGNSPLHF
>.|TRBV5-1|TRBJ1-4|.
TGCGCCAGCAGCCCCAACATTGCAACTAATGAAAAACTGTTTTTT
CASSPNIATNEKLFF
>TRBD1|TRBV2|TRBJ1-1|.
TGTGCCAGCAGAACACAGGGGGTTAACACTGAAGCTTTCTTT
CASRTQGVNTEAFF
>.|TRBV10-2|TRBJ1-5|.
TGCGCCAGCAGTGGGTCTTGGGCTTCACGGGCGCAGCCCCAGCATTTT
CASSGSWASRAQPQHF
>TRBD1|TRBV2|TRBJ1-4|few
TGTGCCAGCAGTTCTGACAGGGTTAATGAAAAACTGTTTTTT
CASSSDRVNEKLFF
>.|TRBV10-1|TRBJ2-7|.
TGCGCCAGCAGTGACAGGGGTCGAGGCGAGCAGTACTTC
CASSDRGRGEQYF
>.|TRBV5-4|TRBJ2-7|.
TGTGCCAGCAGCCCCTATCCGGTGTCAGCTTCCTACGAGCAGTACTTC
CASSPYPVSASYEQYF
>.|TRBV2|TRBJ1-4|few
TGTGCCAGCAGTGAGCCAGTTTACAGTACGGCAGGCGGTGAAAAACTGTTTTTT
CASSEPVYSTAGGEKLFF
>TRBD1|TRBV30|TRBJ1-2|.
TGTGCCCAGGAGACAGGGGATGAGGCTAACTATGGCTACACCTTC
CAQETGDEANYGYTF
>.|TRBV19|TRBJ2-1|few
TGTGCCAGTACAACCGGACGAGGGGCCTACAATGAGCAGTTCTTC
CASTTGRGAYNEQFF
>.|TRBV5-4|TRBJ1-2|.
TGTGCCAGCAGCTTGGCAGACGTGAAGGATGGCTACACCTTC
CASSLADVKDGYTF